Following are 21 T cell receptor beta chains from one sample sequenced in a study of blood T cell repertoires in COVID-19. Method: immunoSEQ multiplex PCR; TCRdb's copy keeps in-frame clones and lacks some. Altogether more than 90,000 clones are present, roughly 80% being singletons, with the ten largest covering roughly 7.7%. The sequencing input was peripheral blood. The receptors stem from a man between 65 and 85 years old with acute or convalescent COVID-19.

The V call is TRBV7-8, the J call TRBJ1-5; TRBD1 agrees at 7 bases. Germline V gives CDR1 SGHVS, CDR2 FQNEAQ. The CDR3 is 13 residues long. With V trimmed by 10 bases and J by 4 bases, 7 bases remained unmatched. The DNA for the CDR3 is TGTGCCACCGGGGACAGCAGGAATCAGCCCCAGCATTTT. This translates into CATGDSRNQPQHF.

The sample holds a few counts of this clone. This chain links TRBV21-1 with TRBJ1-2; TRBD1 is the table's D call and was not checked against the DNA. TRBV21-1 is flagged as a pseudogene. The CDR3 runs 17 residues. CDR3 sequence reads: CASSSQVEDRADYGYTF. As DNA, the CDR3 is TGTGCCAGCAGCTCTCAGGTCGAGGACAGGGCGGACTATGGCTACACCTTC.

The rearrangement joins TRBV28 to TRBJ1-1, with a weak D call TRBD1 (6 bases). Germline V gives CDR1 MDHEN, CDR2 SYDVKM. The CDR3 covers 13 residues. V lost 6 bases and J lost 4, with 12 bases in between. The CDR3 DNA follows: TGTGCCAGCAGCCTGACAGGCGCCACTGAAGCTTTCTTT. Encoded protein: CASSLTGATEAFF. Combining the CDR3 with reference TRBV28 and TRBJ1-1 gives the whole variable domain DVKVTQSSRYLVKRTGEKVFLECVQDMDHENMFWYRQDPGLGLRLIYFSYDVKMKEKGDIPEGYSVSREKKERFSLILESASTNQTSMYLCASSLTGATEAFFGQGTRLTVV.

The J gene is TRBJ1-4, the V gene TRBV19, with 8 nucleotides matching TRBD1. This CDR3 is built from 14 residues. Trimming at V came to 5 bases and at J to 5 bases, leaving 4 bases not matched to a gene. Germline loops: CDR1 LNHDA, CDR2 SQIVND (reference sequence). CDR3 sequence reads: CASSRTGKNEKLFF. As DNA, the CDR3 is TGTGCCAGTAGTCGGACAGGGAAAAATGAAAAACTGTTTTTT.

The chain joins TRBV28 to TRBJ1-4; D ambiguous. There are 12 residues in the CDR3. Trimming left V 5 bases short and J 8 bases short, with 9 bases between. CDR1 and CDR2 from the germline V gene are MDHEN and SYDVKM. CDR3 residues: CASSTTGEKLFF. For the CDR3, the DNA is TGTGCCAGCAGTACGACTGGGGAAAAACTGTTTTTT. The variable domain in full, completed from reference TRBV28 and TRBJ1-4, reads DVKVTQSSRYLVKRTGEKVFLECVQDMDHENMFWYRQDPGLGLRLIYFSYDVKMKEKGDIPEGYSVSREKKERFSLILESASTNQTSMYLCASSTTGEKLFFGSGTQLSVL.

This chain uses TRBV28 with TRBJ1-1; 7 bases match TRBD1. Germline CDR1 MDHEN, CDR2 SYDVKM. V lost 5 bases and J lost 1; bases outside the gene matches: 4. The CDR3 totals 14 residues. CDR3: CASSPGDRNTEAFF. The CDR3 nucleotides are TGTGCCAGCAGTCCAGGGGACAGGAACACTGAAGCTTTCTTT.

The chain couples TRBV5-1 to TRBJ1-2, with 7 bases fitting TRBD1. CDR3 length: 14 residues. Trimming removed 0 bases from V and 8 bases from J; junction bases left unmatched: 7. Germline V CDR1 and CDR2: SGHRS, YFSETQ. The CDR3, as DNA: TGCGCCAGCAGCTTGGGACAGGGCTTCGAGGGCTACACCTTC. Translated, it gives CASSLGQGFEGYTF.

The chain joins TRBV28 to TRBJ1-5; perhaps TRBD1 as D (5 bases). V gave up 1 base and J gave up 5 bases, with 24 bases separating them. The CDR3 has 19 amino acids. Germline CDR1 reads MDHEN; CDR2 reads SYDVKM. CDR3 coding DNA: TGTGCCAGCAGTTTATTAGGGACTAAAACAGTAGGGGTAGATCAGCCCCAGCATTTT. This translates into CASSLLGTKTVGVDQPQHF.

This sequence joins TRBV3-1 (or the pseudogene TRBV3-2) and TRBJ2-5; 8 positions agree with TRBD2. The germline gives CDR1 LGHDT, CDR2 YNNKEL (reference sequence). There are 14 residues in the CDR3. The V and J ends lost 7 bases and 2 bases, in that order; junction bases with no gene match: 6. The CDR3 DNA follows: TGTGCCAGCACGCCTAGCGGGCTGCAAGAGACCCAGTACTTC. Translated, it gives CASTPSGLQETQYF.

The genes are TRBV7-9 and TRBJ2-3; tentative D call: TRBD2 (6 bases). The V gene lost 3 bases and the J gene lost 1 base, with 11 bases spanning the gap. The CDR3 extends over 15 amino acids. Looked up from germline, CDR1 is SEHNR and CDR2 is FQNEAQ (reference sequence). CDR3 coding DNA: TGTGCCAGCAGCTTTTGGAGGAGGGGCACAGATACGCAGTATTTT. This sequence encodes CASSFWRRGTDTQYF.

This clone showed up just a few times. V usage is TRBV3-1 (or the pseudogene TRBV3-2) and J usage is TRBJ2-2, with 7 positions matching TRBD1. From germline, CDR1 is LGHDT and CDR2 YNNKEL (reference sequence). With V trimmed by 4 bases and J by 7 bases, 9 bases remained unmatched. The CDR3 has 15 residues. DNA for the CDR3: TGTGCCAGCAGCCGGTTGACAGGGATGGGCGGGGAGCTGTTTTTT. Protein: CASSRLTGMGGELFF.

This sequence joins TRBV28 and TRBJ1-6; TRBD1 agrees at 7 bases. In germline, CDR1 is MDHEN, CDR2 SYDVKM. V lost 2 bases and J lost 7; bases outside the gene matches: 5. This CDR3 comprises 15 residues. The CDR3 spells CASSLGQAVNSPLHF. CDR3 bases: TGTGCCAGCAGTTTAGGACAGGCGGTAAATTCACCCCTCCACTTT.

The CDR3 spells CASSIPGQGVQTQYF. The CDR3 DNA reads TGTGCCAGCAGCATACCGGGACAGGGGGTGCAGACCCAGTACTTC. The chain joins TRBV5-6 to TRBJ2-5, with TRBD1 matching 11 bases. The ends lost 4 bases at V and 6 bases at J; junction bases unmatched: 8. This CDR3 region has 15 residues. CDR1 is SGHDT, CDR2 YYEEEE, per germline.

The chain uses TRBV27 and TRBJ2-6; a possible D gene is TRBD2 (6 bases). The CDR3 consists of 18 residues. CDR1 and CDR2 from the germline V gene are MNHEY and SMNVEV (reference sequence). The ends were cut back, 1 base at V and 0 bases at J, with 13 bases in the middle. CDR3 nucleotide sequence: TGTGCCAGCAGTTTATTCGCGGGACTCAACTCTGGGGCCAACGTCCTGACTTTC. As protein: CASSLFAGLNSGANVLTF.

The chain employs TRBV9 and TRBJ2-7, with a weak D call TRBD1 (6 bases). Trimming pared 0 bases from V and 2 bases from J, leaving 12 bases between. The length of the CDR3 is 15 residues. The germline gives CDR1 SGDLS, CDR2 YYNGEE. This CDR3 is CASSVDPGATYEQYF. The CDR3 DNA follows: TGTGCCAGCAGCGTAGACCCAGGGGCAACCTACGAGCAGTACTTC. The whole variable domain, remainder taken from reference TRBV9 and TRBJ2-7, is DSGVTQTPKHLITATGQRVTLRCSPRSGDLSVYWYQQSLDQGLQFLIQYYNGEERAKGNILERFSAQQFPDLHSELNLSSLELGDSALYFCASSVDPGATYEQYFGPGTRLTVT.

The V call is TRBV2, the J call TRBJ2-3, with TRBD2 matching over 10 bases. CDR3 size: 17 residues. Looked up from germline, CDR1 is SNHLY and CDR2 is FYNNEI. Germline trimming cut 8 bases from V and 4 bases from J; bases unmatched to any gene: 15. Written as DNA, the CDR3 is TGTGCCAGCGGAAAGACGGGGCTAGCGGGAGCGGCAGATACGCAGTATTTT. This encodes CASGKTGLAGAADTQYF.

This rearrangement joins TRBV5-6 to TRBJ2-7, with 11 bases matching TRBD1. The CDR3 runs to 14 residues. Unmatched junction bases numbered 7, after V lost 7 bases and J lost 4 bases. Germline V gene data show CDR1 as SGHDT and CDR2 as YYEEEE. The chain's CDR3 is CASGAGTGGYEQYF. CDR3 DNA: TGTGCCAGCGGTGCCGGGACAGGGGGTTACGAGCAGTACTTC.

The V call is TRBV7-3, the J call TRBJ1-1, with a weak D call TRBD1 (5 bases). This CDR3 is 14 amino acids long. Germline lookup yields CDR1 SGHTA and CDR2 FQGTGA. V lost 5 bases and J 1 base, leaving 11 bases between the germline ends. CDR3 nucleotides: TGTGCCAGCAGCACAACAGGAGAGAACACTGAAGCTTTCTTT. Amino acid sequence: CASSTTGENTEAFF.

This clone was detected once. V gene TRBV5-1 combines with J gene TRBJ1-1; the D gene is possibly TRBD1 (6 bases). The CDR3 loop spans 13 amino acids. CDR1 is SGHRS, CDR2 YFSETQ, per germline. V gave up 7 bases and J gave up 2 bases, with 12 bases separating them. The CDR3 here is CASRTDFNTEAFF. CDR3 DNA: TGCGCCAGCCGGACAGACTTTAACACTGAAGCTTTCTTT.

This clone was recorded many times. The chain joins TRBV30 to TRBJ2-7; D is perhaps TRBD2 (5 bases). The CDR3 runs to 13 residues. V was cut by 5 bases and J by 4 bases, with 15 bases left in between. Per germline, CDR1 GTSNPN and CDR2 SVGIG (reference sequence). This CDR3 reads CAWASGALYEQYF. CDR3 DNA: TGTGCCTGGGCAAGCGGAGCCCTTTACGAGCAGTACTTC.

CDR3 amino acids: CASKGGKELFF. In DNA form, the CDR3 reads TGTGCCAGCAAGGGAGGGAAGGAACTGTTTTTT. V gene TRBV27 combines with J gene TRBJ1-4; D not certain. The CDR3 runs to 11 residues. Germline V gene sequence: CDR1 MNHEY, CDR2 SMNVEV (reference sequence). The V end was cut by 7 bases, the J end by 12 bases, with 12 bases between.